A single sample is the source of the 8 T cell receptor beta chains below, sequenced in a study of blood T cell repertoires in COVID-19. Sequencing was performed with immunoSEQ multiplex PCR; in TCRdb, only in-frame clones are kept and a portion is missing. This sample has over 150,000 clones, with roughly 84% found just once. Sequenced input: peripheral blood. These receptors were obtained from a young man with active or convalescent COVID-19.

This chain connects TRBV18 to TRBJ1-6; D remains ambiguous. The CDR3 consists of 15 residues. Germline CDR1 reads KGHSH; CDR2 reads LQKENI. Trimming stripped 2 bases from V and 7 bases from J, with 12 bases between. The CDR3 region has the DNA TGTGCCAGCTCACCAGCACAGAGCCTGAATTCACCCCTCCACTTT. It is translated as CASSPAQSLNSPLHF.

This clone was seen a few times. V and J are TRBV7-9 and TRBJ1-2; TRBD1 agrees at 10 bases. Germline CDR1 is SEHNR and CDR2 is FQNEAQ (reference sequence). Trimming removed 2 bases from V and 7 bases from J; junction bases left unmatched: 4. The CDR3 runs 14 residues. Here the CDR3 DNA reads TGTGCCAGCAGCTTACCGACAGGGGGCCGTGGCTACACCTTC. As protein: CASSLPTGGRGYTF.

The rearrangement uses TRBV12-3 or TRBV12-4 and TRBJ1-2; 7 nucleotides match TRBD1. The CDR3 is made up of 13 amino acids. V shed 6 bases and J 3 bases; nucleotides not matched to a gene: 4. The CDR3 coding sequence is TGTGCCAGCAGCCGTGGGACAGACTATGGCTACACCTTC. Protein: CASSRGTDYGYTF.

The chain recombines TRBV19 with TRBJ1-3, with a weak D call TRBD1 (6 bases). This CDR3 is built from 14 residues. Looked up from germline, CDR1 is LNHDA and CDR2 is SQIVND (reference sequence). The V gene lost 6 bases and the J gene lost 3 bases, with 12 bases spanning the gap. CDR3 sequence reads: CASRNGQFGNTIYF. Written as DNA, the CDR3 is TGTGCCAGTAGGAATGGACAGTTTGGAAACACCATATATTTT.

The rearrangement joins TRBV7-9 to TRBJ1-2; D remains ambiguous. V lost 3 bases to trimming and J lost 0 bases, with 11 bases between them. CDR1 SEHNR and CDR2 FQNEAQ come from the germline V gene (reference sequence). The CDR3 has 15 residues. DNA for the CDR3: TGTGCCAGCAGCTTGGGTAACACAGCTAACTATGGCTACACCTTC. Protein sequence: CASSLGNTANYGYTF.

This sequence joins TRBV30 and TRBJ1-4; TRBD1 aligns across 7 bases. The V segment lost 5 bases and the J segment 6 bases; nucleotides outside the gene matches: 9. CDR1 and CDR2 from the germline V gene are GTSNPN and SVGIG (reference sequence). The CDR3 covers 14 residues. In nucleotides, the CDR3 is TGTGCCTGGCAAAGAGACAGGGCGGATGAAAAACTGTTTTTT. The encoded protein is CAWQRDRADEKLFF.

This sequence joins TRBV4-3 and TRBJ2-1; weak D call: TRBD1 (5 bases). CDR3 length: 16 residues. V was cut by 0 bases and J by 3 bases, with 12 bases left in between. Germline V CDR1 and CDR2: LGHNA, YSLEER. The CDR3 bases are TGCGCCAGCAGCCAAGAAAGGGGATTTGACTACAATGAGCAGTTCTTC. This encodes CASSQERGFDYNEQFF.

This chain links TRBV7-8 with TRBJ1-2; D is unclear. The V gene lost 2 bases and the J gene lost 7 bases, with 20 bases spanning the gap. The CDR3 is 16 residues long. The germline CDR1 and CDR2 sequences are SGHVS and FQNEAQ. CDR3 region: CASSLSLGNRIRGYTF. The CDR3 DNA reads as TGTGCCAGCAGCTTAAGCTTAGGAAACAGAATTCGTGGCTACACCTTC.